This passage covers 17 T cell receptor beta chains from one sample sequenced in a study of CD8+ T cells in alopecia areata. RNA was extracted and reverse transcribed into cDNA as the sequencing template. Using immunoSEQ multiplex PCR, the repertoire was profiled, and TCRdb retains in-frame clones only, with some absent. The table has about 180,000 clones, over 55% seen once. The starting material was CD4+ T cells sorted from blood, obtained at week 0. All receptors come from a human donor with alopecia areata.

This chain uses TRBV29-1 with TRBJ2-5, with 7 bases aligning to TRBD2. With 6 bases clipped from V and 0 bases from J, the junction kept 4 bases outside the gene matches. This CDR3 comprises 13 residues. The germline CDR1 and CDR2 sequences are SQVTM and ANQGSEA. The CDR3 coding sequence is TGCAGCGTGCGGGGGTTGTACCAAGAGACCCAGTACTTC. This codes for CSVRGLYQETQYF. The full variable domain, in which reference TRBV29-1 and TRBJ2-5 provide the parts outside the CDR3, is SAVISQKPSRDICQRGTSLTIQCQVDSQVTMMFWYRQQPGQSLTLIATANQGSEATYESGFVIDKFPISRPNLTFSTLTVSNMSPEDSSIYLCSVRGLYQETQYFGPGTRLLVL.

To note about this clone: Different DNA sequences within this sample yield the same CDR3. V gene TRBV9 combines with J gene TRBJ2-5; maybe TRBD1 (5 bases). CDR1 and CDR2 from the germline V gene are SGDLS and YYNGEE. The CDR3 runs to 13 residues. The germline V and J ends were trimmed by 1 base and 4 bases, with 8 bases remaining between them. CDR3 amino acids: CASSVRGGETQYF. The CDR3 DNA reads TGTGCCAGCAGCGTAAGGGGCGGAGAGACCCAGTACTTC. The variable domain in full, with the rest retrieved from reference TRBV9 and TRBJ2-5, is DSGVTQTPKHLITATGQRVTLRCSPRSGDLSVYWYQQSLDQGLQFLIQYYNGEERAKGNILERFSAQQFPDLHSELNLSSLELGDSALYFCASSVRGGETQYFGPGTRLLVL.

About this clone itself: At the DNA level, this CDR3 is encoded by other sequences in the same sample as well. J is TRBJ2-3 and V is TRBV29-1; D gene unclear. The CDR3 has 10 residues. Looked up from germline, CDR1 is SQVTM and CDR2 is ANQGSEA. Trimming took 4 bases from V and 5 from J, leaving 4 bases between them. The CDR3 bases are TGCAGCGTTGGGTTAGATACGCAGTATTTT. It encodes CSVGLDTQYF.

This clone was found a few times. This CDR3 is also generated by other DNA sequences in the sample. The rearrangement uses TRBV7-2 and TRBJ2-1; 7 nucleotides line up with TRBD2. Losses at the gene ends were 5 bases for V and 3 bases for J; bases not matched to a gene: 7. Germline V CDR1 and CDR2: SGHTA, FQGNSA. The length of the CDR3 is 15 residues. Here the CDR3 DNA reads TGTGCCAGCAGCGATCGACTAGCCGGCTACAATGAGCAGTTCTTC. This translates into CASSDRLAGYNEQFF.

In this sample, this clone turned up a few times. V and J are TRBV27 and TRBJ2-7, with D perhaps TRBD1 (6 bases). CDR3 length: 13 residues. V shed 6 bases and J shed 2 bases, with 11 bases lying between them. Germline CDR1 is MNHEY and CDR2 is SMNVEV (reference sequence). The CDR3 region has the DNA TGTGCCAGCAGCACCGGGACACCCTACGAGCAGTACTTC. Translated: CASSTGTPYEQYF.

The rearrangement uses TRBV11-2 and TRBJ1-5; D is unresolved. Per the germline V gene, CDR1 is SGHAT and CDR2 is FQNNGV. This CDR3 is 14 amino acids long. Trimming cost V 4 bases and J 2 bases, with 9 bases left between them. The CDR3 is CASSSGMGNQPQHF. In nucleotides, the CDR3 is TGTGCCAGCAGCTCGGGGATGGGCAATCAGCCCCAGCATTTT.

The V gene is TRBV15, the J gene TRBJ2-2; 8 bases are a match to TRBD1. Losses at the gene ends were 3 bases for V and 2 bases for J; bases not matched to a gene: 2. The CDR3 is 15 amino acids. Germline-derived CDR1 and CDR2 are LNHNV and YYDKDF (reference sequence). In DNA, the CDR3 is TGTGCCACCAGCAGGGCAGGGGGCAACACCGGGGAGCTGTTTTTT. Residues: CATSRAGGNTGELFF.

V is TRBV29-1 and J is TRBJ1-2, with a tentative D call TRBD1 (6 bases). CDR3 length: 11 residues. V lost 6 bases to trimming and J lost 8 bases, with 13 bases between them. CDR1 and CDR2 from the germline V gene are SQVTM and ANQGSEA. The CDR3 here is CSVSNRAGYTF. In DNA, the CDR3 is TGCAGCGTCTCCAACAGGGCGGGCTACACCTTC. Full variable domain (rest looked up from reference TRBV29-1 and TRBJ1-2): SAVISQKPSRDICQRGTSLTIQCQVDSQVTMMFWYRQQPGQSLTLIATANQGSEATYESGFVIDKFPISRPNLTFSTLTVSNMSPEDSSIYLCSVSNRAGYTFGSGTRLTVV.

The J gene is TRBJ2-5, the V gene TRBV19, with 9 bases that match TRBD1. Unmatched junction bases numbered 7, after V lost 3 bases and J lost 5 bases. CDR1 LNHDA and CDR2 SQIVND come from the germline V gene (reference sequence). The CDR3 has 15 amino acids. The CDR3 loop reads CASSMGQGSTETQYF. CDR3 DNA: TGTGCCAGTAGTATGGGACAGGGCAGCACGGAGACCCAGTACTTC. Using reference TRBV19 and TRBJ2-5 for the parts outside the CDR3, the full variable domain is DGGITQSPKYLFRKEGQNVTLSCEQNLNHDAMYWYRQDPGQGLRLIYYSQIVNDFQKGDIAEGYSVSREKKESFPLTVTSAQKNPTAFYLCASSMGQGSTETQYFGPGTRLLVL.

The chain joins TRBV30 to TRBJ1-6, with a tentative D call TRBD1 (5 bases). The CDR3 runs 13 residues. Germline CDR1 GTSNPN, CDR2 SVGIG (reference sequence). V lost 2 bases and J 8 bases, leaving 10 bases between the germline ends. DNA for the CDR3: TGTGCCTGGAGTTCAGGGTTGGATTCACCCCTCCACTTT. Encoded protein: CAWSSGLDSPLHF.

This clone was seen only a few times. The chain uses TRBV7-2 and TRBJ1-6; TRBD1 agrees at 10 bases. The V gene end was trimmed by 1 base and the J gene end by 9 bases; junction bases not matched to a gene: 3. Germline V gene data show CDR1 as SGHTA and CDR2 as FQGNSA. The CDR3 loop spans 15 amino acids. CDR3 DNA sequence: TGTGCCAGCAGCTTAGAAGGGACAGGGGTTTCACCCCTCCACTTT. Its protein is CASSLEGTGVSPLHF.

The CDR3 coding sequence is TGTGCCAGCAGTTACCCAGGGTCGCACGAGCAGTACTTC. This translates into CASSYPGSHEQYF. This chain connects TRBV6-5 to TRBJ2-7; D perhaps matches TRBD1 (5 bases). This CDR3 has 13 amino acids. From germline, CDR1 is MNHEY and CDR2 SVGAGI. Trimming pared 2 bases from V and 5 bases from J, leaving 10 bases between.

This chain uses TRBV7-3 with TRBJ1-6; 7 bases agree with TRBD1. Germline-derived CDR1 and CDR2 are SGHTA and FQGTGA. This CDR3 has 16 residues. Losses at the gene ends were 5 bases for V and 6 bases for J; bases not matched to a gene: 10. The CDR3 region is CASSTTPRGGNSPLHF. The CDR3 region has the DNA TGTGCCAGCAGCACCACTCCCAGGGGGGGTAATTCACCCCTCCACTTT.

This chain joins TRBV28 and TRBJ1-6; D perhaps matches TRBD1 (6 bases). Germline CDR1 is MDHEN and CDR2 is SYDVKM. V was pared by 7 bases and J by 14 bases, with 12 bases between. The CDR3 covers 11 residues. The CDR3 spells CASMDRASLHF. CDR3 DNA sequence: TGTGCCAGCATGGACAGAGCATCCCTCCACTTT.

The V call is TRBV11-3, the J call TRBJ2-1, with 9 nucleotides matching TRBD1. The CDR3 has 16 residues. Germline V CDR1 and CDR2: SGHNT, YENEEA. V trimming: 2 bases; J trimming: 4 bases; junction bases outside the gene matches: 6. The CDR3 loop reads CASSLLGQGGYNEQFF. The CDR3 region has the DNA TGTGCCAGCAGCTTACTGGGACAGGGAGGGTACAATGAGCAGTTCTTC. The full variable domain, with the rest looked up from reference TRBV11-3 and TRBJ2-1, is EAGVVQSPRYKIIEKKQPVAFWCNPISGHNTLYWYLQNLGQGPELLIRYENEEAVDDSQLPKDRFSAERLKGVDSTLKIQPAELGDSAVYLCASSLLGQGGYNEQFFGPGTRLTVL.

Turning to this clone: Other DNA sequences in this sample translate to the same CDR3. The chain employs TRBV30 and TRBJ1-6; 7 nucleotides agree with TRBD1. V lost 3 bases to trimming and J lost 10 bases; unmatched junction nucleotides: 3. The CDR3 totals 12 residues. Germline CDR1 and CDR2: GTSNPN and SVGIG (reference sequence). This CDR3 is CAWRGQNSPLHF. CDR3 in DNA: TGTGCCTGGAGGGGACAGAACTCACCCCTCCACTTT.

The V and J genes are TRBV7-6 and TRBJ2-7, with 10 bases that match TRBD1. Germline V gene data show CDR1 as SGHVS and CDR2 as FNYEAQ. CDR3 length: 18 amino acids. V dropped 1 base and J dropped 3; count of bases not matched to a gene: 12. In DNA, the CDR3 is TGTGCCAGCAGCTTAGAGTCAGTTTTGGGGACAGGGGACTACGAGCAGTACTTC. This translates into CASSLESVLGTGDYEQYF. Supplemented by reference TRBV7-6 and TRBJ2-7, the full variable domain reads GAGVSQSPRYKVTKRGQDVALRCDPISGHVSLYWYRQALGQGPEFLTYFNYEAQQDKSGLPNDRFSAERPEGSISTLTIQRTEQRDSAMYRCASSLESVLGTGDYEQYFGPGTRLTVT.